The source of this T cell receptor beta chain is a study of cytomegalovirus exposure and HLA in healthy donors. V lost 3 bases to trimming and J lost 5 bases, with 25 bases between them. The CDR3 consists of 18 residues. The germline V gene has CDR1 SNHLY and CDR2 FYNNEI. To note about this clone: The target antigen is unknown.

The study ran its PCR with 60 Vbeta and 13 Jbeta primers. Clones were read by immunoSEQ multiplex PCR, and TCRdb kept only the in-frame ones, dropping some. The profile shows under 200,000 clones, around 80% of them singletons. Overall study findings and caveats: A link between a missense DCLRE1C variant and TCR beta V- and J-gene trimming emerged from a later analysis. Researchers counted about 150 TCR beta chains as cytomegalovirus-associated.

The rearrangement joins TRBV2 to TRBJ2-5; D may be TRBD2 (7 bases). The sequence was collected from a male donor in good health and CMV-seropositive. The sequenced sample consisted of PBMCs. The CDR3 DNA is TGTGCCAGCAGTGAGGGTTTGGCGGGAGTAGGAAGGGGGGAGACCCAGTACTTC. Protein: CASSEGLAGVGRGETQYF.